This T cell receptor (beta chain) came from a study of blood T cell repertoires in COVID-19. Study summary: Collection of acute and convalescent COVID-19 samples took place in the United States, Italy and Spain. From T cells, B-cell-depleted T cells, or PBMCs came the material, which was cDNA or gDNA.

In the authors' workflow: Amplification of reference gene primers provided the estimated nucleated cell counts. Here immunoSEQ multiplex PCR was the method, and the copy in TCRdb shows in-frame clones only, minus some. V and J calls plus clone size are reproduced from that table; the DNA served to infer D and trimming. The data hold roughly 50,000 clones, with about 88% observed a single time. The germline V gene encodes CDR1 KGHDR and CDR2 SFDVKD. V lost 10 bases and J lost 8; bases outside the gene matches: 10. The CDR3 is 14 amino acids. This TCR came from a human donor with active COVID-19. The donor label of this sample is uncertain. Sequencing input: peripheral blood. The rearrangement links TRBV24-1 to TRBJ2-6; 7 bases map to TRBD2. The CDR3 here is CATSFAGEPNVLTF. Written as DNA, the CDR3 is TGTGCCACTTCCTTTGCGGGGGAGCCCAACGTCCTGACTTTC.